The 32 T cell receptor beta chains in this list originate from one sample, sequenced in a study of OX40 agonist ivuxolimab in advanced cancers. Sequencing used immunoSEQ multiplex PCR; TCRdb keeps in-frame clones, though not all of them. The sample records about 66,000 clones, roughly 81% being singletons. The sample here was CD4+ or CD8+ T cells sorted from blood, taken in a trial of the OX40 agonist ivuxolimab. These receptor sequences come from an adult with an advanced solid tumor such as melanoma, head and neck, liver or kidney cancer.

V is TRBV19 and J is TRBJ2-7, with TRBD2 matching over 8 bases. There are 16 residues in the CDR3. Germline values: CDR1 LNHDA, CDR2 SQIVND (reference sequence). Losses at the gene ends were 8 bases for V and 2 bases for J; bases not matched to a gene: 14. The CDR3, as DNA: TGTGCCAGTGGGGATCTAGCGGGCCCGAGACCCTACGAGCAGTACTTC. Its protein product is CASGDLAGPRPYEQYF.

The sample holds a few counts of this clone. The chain employs TRBV19 and TRBJ2-2; 7 bases are a match to TRBD1. The CDR3 spans 13 residues. Germline V CDR1 and CDR2: LNHDA, SQIVND (reference sequence). After removal of 6 bases from V and 5 bases from J, the junction contained 3 bases not matched to a gene. This CDR3 reads CASRPQGTGELFF. The DNA for the CDR3 is TGTGCCAGTAGGCCACAGGGGACCGGGGAGCTGTTTTTT.

This sequence joins TRBV7-8 and TRBJ1-1; D remains ambiguous. The CDR3 loop spans 17 amino acids. Trimming removed 0 bases at V and 0 bases at J, with 14 bases between. Per germline, CDR1 SGHVS and CDR2 FQNEAQ. The CDR3 coding sequence is TGTGCCAGCAGCTTAGCAGGCAGGCTTTTCATGAACACTGAAGCTTTCTTT. This gives the protein CASSLAGRLFMNTEAFF.

The chain links TRBV21-1 to TRBJ2-6; no check of the table's D call, TRBD1, against the DNA was made. TRBV21-1 is annotated as a pseudogene. The CDR3 runs 18 residues. The CDR3 DNA reads TGTGCCAGCAGCAAAGAGAACAGGGGGCGATCTGGGGCCAACGTCCTGACTTTC. This translates into CASSKENRGRSGANVLTF.

The V and J genes are TRBV10-3 and TRBJ2-5, with TRBD1 matching 7 bases. The J call may be mistaken, given a closer DNA end match to TRBJ2-7. CDR3 size: 13 residues. Looked up from germline, CDR1 is ENHRY and CDR2 is SYGVKD. CDR3 bases: TGTGCCATCAGGACAGGGTACCTCTTCGAGCAGTACTTC. Translation gives CAIRTGYLFEQYF.

The V call is TRBV9, the J call TRBJ2-2; 7 bases line up with TRBD1. With V trimmed by 7 bases and J by 2 bases, 2 bases remained unmatched. This CDR3 comprises 13 residues. Germline CDR1 and CDR2: SGDLS and YYNGEE. The CDR3 DNA reads as TGTGCCAGCGACAGGGTTAACACCGGGGAGCTGTTTTTT. This gives the protein CASDRVNTGELFF.

The chain recombines TRBV4-1 with TRBJ1-3, with 7 bases aligning to TRBD1. Trimming removed 4 bases from V and 4 bases from J; junction bases left unmatched: 10. CDR1 is MGHRA, CDR2 YSYEKL, per germline. The CDR3 totals 16 residues. This chain's CDR3 is CASSPYGQEVGNTIYF. CDR3 coding DNA: TGCGCCAGCAGCCCCTATGGACAGGAAGTGGGAAACACCATATATTTT.

The chain combines TRBV5-1 with TRBJ1-1, with 9 bases fitting TRBD1. The CDR3 loop spans 13 amino acids. V was pared by 3 bases and J by 9 bases, with 6 bases of the junction left unmatched. Per germline, CDR1 SGHRS and CDR2 YFSETQ. The CDR3 loop is CASSSGDREKAFF. CDR3 DNA: TGCGCCAGCAGCTCCGGGGACAGGGAGAAAGCTTTCTTT.

The CDR3 DNA sequence: TGCGCCAGCAGCTCTTCCTCGGACAGGCGTTTCGGGTTCTTC. It translates to CASSSSSDRRFGFF. The V gene is TRBV5-1, the J gene TRBJ2-1, with 7 positions matching TRBD1. Germline V gene data show CDR1 as SGHRS and CDR2 as YFSETQ. V was pared by 3 bases and J by 15 bases, with 15 bases of the junction left unmatched. This CDR3 contains 14 residues. The variable domain in full, completed from reference TRBV5-1 and TRBJ2-1, reads KAGVTQTPRYLIKTRGQQVTLSCSPISGHRSVSWYQQTPGQGLQFLFEYFSETQRNKGNFPGRFSGRQFSNSRSEMNVSTLELGDSALYLCASSSSSDRRFGFFGPGTRLTVL.

The genes are TRBV5-4 and TRBJ2-7; D not certain. This CDR3 is 14 amino acids long. V lost 5 bases to trimming and J lost 9 bases, with 21 bases between them. Germline CDR1 reads SGHNT; CDR2 reads YYREEE (reference sequence). The CDR3 DNA is TGTGCCAGCAGGGATCCCGGACCACTAAATGGGCAGTACTTC. It encodes CASRDPGPLNGQYF.

The chain combines TRBV19 with TRBJ2-4; D not resolved. V lost 5 bases and J lost 10, with 15 bases in between. The CDR3 contains 13 residues. The germline V gene encodes CDR1 LNHDA and CDR2 SQIVND (reference sequence). This CDR3 is CASSLADPRIQYF. The CDR3 DNA sequence: TGTGCCAGTAGTCTGGCGGACCCGAGAATTCAGTACTTC.

The rearrangement links TRBV4-1 to TRBJ1-1; D gene uncertain. CDR1 is MGHRA, CDR2 YSYEKL, per germline. Trimming removed 4 bases from V and 1 base from J, with 7 bases in between. The CDR3 extends over 13 amino acids. The CDR3 region has the DNA TGCGCCAGCAGCCGTCAGACGAACACTGAAGCTTTCTTT. It specifies CASSRQTNTEAFF.

The V gene is TRBV2, the J gene TRBJ1-2; the match to TRBD1 covers 7 bases. The CDR3 length is 13 residues. V shed 9 bases, J shed 1 base, and the junction held 5 bases outside the gene matches. CDR1 SNHLY and CDR2 FYNNEI come from the germline V gene. This CDR3 reads CARTAGGNYGYTF. CDR3 coding DNA: TGTGCCAGAACCGCAGGGGGTAACTATGGCTACACCTTC.

This clone was picked up many times. The chain is built from TRBV6-1 and TRBJ1-5; maybe TRBD1 (6 bases). The ends were cut back, 4 bases at V and 6 bases at J, with 13 bases in the middle. The CDR3 is made up of 14 amino acids. Germline values: CDR1 MNHNS, CDR2 SASEGT. The CDR3 DNA sequence: TGTGCCAGCAGTGTCGGGGAGGGGGGTCAGCCCCAGCATTTT. Protein: CASSVGEGGQPQHF.

As concerns this clone: Other DNA sequences in this specimen translate into the identical CDR3. This chain links TRBV7-2 with TRBJ2-7; 7 bases are shared with TRBD2. Germline V gene data show CDR1 as SGHTA and CDR2 as FQGNSA. This CDR3 comprises 15 residues. V was clipped by 2 bases and J by 0 bases; unmatched bases: 4. In nucleotides, the CDR3 is TGTGCCAGCAGCTTACGCGGGAGCCGCTCCTACGAGCAGTACTTC. This gives the protein CASSLRGSRSYEQYF.

The V and J genes are TRBV19 and TRBJ2-2, with 9 bases lining up with TRBD1. Germline CDR1 LNHDA, CDR2 SQIVND (reference sequence). The CDR3 is made up of 16 amino acids. V was clipped by 3 bases and J by 5 bases; unmatched bases: 7. CDR3: CASSIAETGGTGELFF. CDR3 coding DNA: TGTGCCAGTAGTATTGCCGAGACAGGGGGTACCGGGGAGCTGTTTTTT.

The rearrangement uses TRBV9 and TRBJ2-2; no reliable D call. CDR3 length: 16 residues. V shed 0 bases and J shed 0 bases, with 9 bases lying between them. Germline assignment: CDR1 SGDLS and CDR2 YYNGEE. The CDR3 DNA reads TGTGCCAGCAGCGTAGAGATTAGCACGAACACCGGGGAGCTGTTTTTT. Encoded protein: CASSVEISTNTGELFF.

This clone appeared a single time. The chain has TRBV6-6 and TRBJ1-5, with 7 bases fitting TRBD1. V dropped 6 bases and J dropped 0; count of bases not matched to a gene: 8. The CDR3 has 16 residues. Germline values: CDR1 MNHNY, CDR2 SVGAGI (reference sequence). The CDR3 spells CASRDPQGYSNQPQHF. Written as DNA, the CDR3 is TGTGCCAGCAGAGATCCACAGGGGTATAGCAATCAGCCCCAGCATTTT.

The rearrangement links TRBV11-2 to TRBJ1-1, with D hard to call. The CDR3 contains 14 residues. Germline values: CDR1 SGHAT, CDR2 FQNNGV. Between the trimmed V and J ends, which lost 0 bases and 6 bases, there was a span of 11 bases. In DNA form, the CDR3 reads TGTGCCAGCAGCTTAGAGGTTCGGGGTTCTGAAGCTTTCTTT. Its protein product is CASSLEVRGSEAFF.

The genes are TRBV5-6 and TRBJ2-1; 11 bases match TRBD2. Germline CDR1 is SGHDT and CDR2 is YYEEEE. CDR3 size: 16 residues. The V gene end was trimmed by 1 base and the J gene end by 3 bases; junction bases not matched to a gene: 3. The CDR3, as DNA: TGTGCCAGCAGCTTGAAGGGACTAGCGGTCTACAATGAGCAGTTCTTC. Translating it yields CASSLKGLAVYNEQFF. The full variable domain, in which reference TRBV5-6 and TRBJ2-1 provide the parts outside the CDR3, is DAGVTQSPTHLIKTRGQQVTLRCSPKSGHDTVSWYQQALGQGPQFIFQYYEEEERQRGNFPDRFSGHQFPNYSSELNVNALLLGDSALYLCASSLKGLAVYNEQFFGPGTRLTVL.

The chain uses TRBV7-8 and TRBJ1-6, with D hard to call. Per germline, CDR1 SGHVS and CDR2 FQNEAQ. The CDR3 loop spans 14 amino acids. Deletions cut 5 bases from V and 7 bases from J, with 12 bases between. The CDR3 loop reads CASSLGLDNSPLHF. As DNA, the CDR3 is TGTGCCAGCAGCCTCGGGCTAGACAATTCACCCCTCCACTTT.

This sequence joins TRBV5-1 and TRBJ2-1; 14 bases align to TRBD2. Germline CDR1 SGHRS, CDR2 YFSETQ. This CDR3 is built from 15 residues. Trimming removed 3 bases from V and 8 bases from J; junction bases left unmatched: 4. This chain's CDR3 is CASSSGLAGVDEQFF. CDR3 sequence (DNA): TGCGCCAGCAGCTCGGGACTAGCGGGAGTTGATGAGCAGTTCTTC.

V usage is TRBV5-6 and J usage is TRBJ1-2; no reliable D call. The V and J ends lost 4 bases and 6 bases respectively, with 13 bases between them. The length of the CDR3 is 13 residues. CDR1 is SGHDT and CDR2 is YYEEEE in the germline V gene. CDR3 nucleotides: TGTGCCAGCAGCCGGACGGGCTCGGATGGCTACACCTTC. This gives the protein CASSRTGSDGYTF.

The V call is TRBV9, the J call TRBJ2-3; D is undetermined. V was shortened by 4 bases and J by 0 bases, with 9 bases between the two germline ends. Germline assignment: CDR1 SGDLS and CDR2 YYNGEE. CDR3 length: 14 amino acids. CDR3 amino acids: CASSQALSTDTQYF. In nucleotides, the CDR3 is TGTGCCAGCAGCCAGGCGCTTAGCACAGATACGCAGTATTTT.

The rearrangement joins TRBV11-1 to TRBJ2-3; D gene unclear. The CDR3 contains 14 residues. Germline V CDR1 and CDR2: SGHAT, FQDESV (reference sequence). V dropped 7 bases and J dropped 2 bases, with 13 bases sitting between them. The CDR3 coding sequence is TGTGCCAGCAACCGTGGCGGAGACACAGATACGCAGTATTTT. Protein sequence: CASNRGGDTDTQYF.

CDR3 bases: TGTGCCAGCACCCAGGGAGAGACCCAGTACTTC. It encodes CASTQGETQYF. The chain employs TRBV27 and TRBJ2-5; D may be TRBD1 (5 bases). This CDR3 spans 11 amino acids. From germline, CDR1 is MNHEY and CDR2 SMNVEV (reference sequence). V lost 7 bases and J 4 bases, leaving 7 bases between the germline ends.

The V call is TRBV7-3, the J call TRBJ2-2; 9 bases line up with TRBD2. The CDR3 loop spans 16 amino acids. The germline CDR1 and CDR2 sequences are SGHTA and FQGTGA. V shed 1 base, J shed 1 base, and the junction held 1 base outside the gene matches. The CDR3 loop is CASSLRLAENTGELFF. CDR3 in DNA: TGTGCCAGCAGCTTAAGACTAGCGGAGAACACCGGGGAGCTGTTTTTT.

The chain is built from TRBV2 and TRBJ1-2; D is unresolved. Germline-derived CDR1 and CDR2 are SNHLY and FYNNEI. V dropped 6 bases and J dropped 3 bases, with 8 bases sitting between them. The CDR3 length is 12 residues. DNA for the CDR3: TGTGCCAGCAGGAGGGAGGACTATGGCTACACCTTC. Translated: CASRREDYGYTF.

V usage is TRBV7-6 and J usage is TRBJ2-6; D not resolved. Trimming shortened V by 5 bases and J by 1 base, and 9 bases separated the two germline ends. Germline V CDR1 and CDR2: SGHVS, FNYEAQ. This CDR3 spans 15 amino acids. CDR3 in DNA: TGTGCCAGCAGCCTGATGGGATCTGGGGCCAACGTCCTGACTTTC. It yields the protein CASSLMGSGANVLTF.

The chain has TRBV10-3 and TRBJ1-5; 7 nucleotides line up with TRBD1. This CDR3 has 15 residues. The junction had 7 bases not matched to a gene; V was cut back by 2 bases and J by 6 bases. Germline values: CDR1 ENHRY, CDR2 SYGVKD. The CDR3 spells CAISEGRGGSQPQHF. DNA of the CDR3: TGTGCCATCAGTGAGGGGAGAGGGGGCAGTCAGCCCCAGCATTTT.

This clone was counted a few times. V is TRBV7-2 and J is TRBJ1-2, with D maybe TRBD1 (5 bases). With 0 bases removed from V and 6 bases from J, the gap between germline ends came to 14 bases. Germline V gene data show CDR1 as SGHTA and CDR2 as FQGNSA. The CDR3 spans 15 residues. CDR3 amino acids: CASSLALGTQDGYTF. CDR3 sequence (DNA): TGTGCCAGCAGCTTAGCGCTAGGGACCCAGGATGGCTACACCTTC.

This chain links TRBV5-4 with TRBJ1-1; D possibly corresponds to TRBD1 (5 bases). V lost 6 bases to trimming and J lost 0 bases, with 12 bases between them. In germline, CDR1 is SGHNT, CDR2 YYREEE (reference sequence). The CDR3 is 14 residues long. The CDR3 DNA follows: TGTGCCAGCACCCAAACAGGCATGAACACTGAAGCTTTCTTT. Its translation: CASTQTGMNTEAFF. Based on the CDR3 plus reference TRBV5-4 and TRBJ1-1, the full variable domain is ETGVTQSPTHLIKTRGQQVTLRCSSQSGHNTVSWYQQALGQGPQFIFQYYREEENGRGNFPPRFSGLQFPNYSSELNVNALELDDSALYLCASTQTGMNTEAFFGQGTRLTVV.